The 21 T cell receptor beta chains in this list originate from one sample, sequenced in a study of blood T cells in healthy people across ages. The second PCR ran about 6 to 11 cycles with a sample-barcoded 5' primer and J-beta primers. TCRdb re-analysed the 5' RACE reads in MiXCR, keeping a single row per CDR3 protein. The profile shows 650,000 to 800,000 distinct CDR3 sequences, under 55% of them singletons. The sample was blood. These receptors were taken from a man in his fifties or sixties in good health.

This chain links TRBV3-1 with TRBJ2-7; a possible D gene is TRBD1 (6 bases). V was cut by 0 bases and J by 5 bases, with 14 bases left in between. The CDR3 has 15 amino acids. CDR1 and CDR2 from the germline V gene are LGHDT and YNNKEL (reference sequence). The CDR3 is CASSQEAQGRHEQYF. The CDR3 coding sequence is TGTGCCAGCAGCCAAGAGGCGCAGGGGCGACACGAGCAGTACTTC.

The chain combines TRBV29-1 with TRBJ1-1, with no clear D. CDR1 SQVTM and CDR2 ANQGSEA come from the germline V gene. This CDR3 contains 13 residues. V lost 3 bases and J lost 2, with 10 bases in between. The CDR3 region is CSVEEASNTEAFF. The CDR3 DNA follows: TGCAGCGTTGAGGAAGCAAGTAACACTGAAGCTTTCTTT.

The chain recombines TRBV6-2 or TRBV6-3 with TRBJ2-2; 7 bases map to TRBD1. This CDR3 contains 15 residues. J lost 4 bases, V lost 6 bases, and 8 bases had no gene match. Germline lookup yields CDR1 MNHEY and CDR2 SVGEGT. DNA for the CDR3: TGTGCCAGCAGCTCCGACAGGGATGTCACCGGGGAGCTGTTTTTT. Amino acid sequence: CASSSDRDVTGELFF.

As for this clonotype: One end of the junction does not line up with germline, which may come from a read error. CDR3 residues: CASSPQGGNYGYTF. The CDR3 DNA reads as TGTGCCAGCAGCCCTCAGGGGGGTAACTATGGCTACACCTTC. The V call is TRBV4-3, the J call TRBJ1-2, with TRBD1 matching 7 bases. CDR3 length equals 14 residues. CDR1 and CDR2 from the germline V gene are LGHNA and YSLEER.

This CDR3 is CASSPTVAQPQHF. The CDR3 DNA reads TGTGCCAGCAGTCCAACCGTTGCTCAGCCCCAGCATTTT. The chain recombines TRBV6-2 or TRBV6-3 with TRBJ1-5; D unclear. There are 13 residues in the CDR3. From germline, CDR1 is MNHEY and CDR2 SVGEGT. Trimming pared 5 bases from V and 6 bases from J, leaving 11 bases between.

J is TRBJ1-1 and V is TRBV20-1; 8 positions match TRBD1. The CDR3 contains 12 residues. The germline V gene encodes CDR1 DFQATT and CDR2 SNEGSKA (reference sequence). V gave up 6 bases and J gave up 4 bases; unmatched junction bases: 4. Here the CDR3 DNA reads TGCAGTGCCAGGGGACAGGCCACTGAAGCTTTCTTT. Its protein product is CSARGQATEAFF.

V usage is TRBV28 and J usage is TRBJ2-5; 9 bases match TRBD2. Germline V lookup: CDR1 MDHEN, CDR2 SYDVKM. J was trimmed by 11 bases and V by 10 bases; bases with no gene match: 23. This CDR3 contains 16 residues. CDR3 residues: CATKGLSGGNNNEQYF. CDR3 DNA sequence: TGTGCCACCAAAGGCCTTAGCGGGGGAAATAACAATGAGCAGTACTTC.

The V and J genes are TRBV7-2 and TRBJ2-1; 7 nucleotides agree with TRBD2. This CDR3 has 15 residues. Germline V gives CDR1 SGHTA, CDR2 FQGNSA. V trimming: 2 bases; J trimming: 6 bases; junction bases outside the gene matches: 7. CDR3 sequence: CASSLMGGVSNEQFF. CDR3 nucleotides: TGTGCCAGCAGCTTAATGGGGGGGGTAAGCAATGAGCAGTTCTTC.

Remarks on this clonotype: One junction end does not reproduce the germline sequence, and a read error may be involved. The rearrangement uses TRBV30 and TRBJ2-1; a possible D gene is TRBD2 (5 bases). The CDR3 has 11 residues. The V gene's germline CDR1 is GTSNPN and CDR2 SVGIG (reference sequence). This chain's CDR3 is CAGSAQREQFF. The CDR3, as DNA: TGTGCCGGGAGTGCGCAGAGGGAGCAGTTCTTC.

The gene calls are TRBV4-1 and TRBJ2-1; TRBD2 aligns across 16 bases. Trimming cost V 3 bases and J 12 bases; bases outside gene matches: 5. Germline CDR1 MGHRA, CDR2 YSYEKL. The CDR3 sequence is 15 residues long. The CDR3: CASSHPGLAGGRQFF. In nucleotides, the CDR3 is TGCGCCAGCAGCCACCCGGGACTAGCGGGGGGGCGGCAGTTCTTC.

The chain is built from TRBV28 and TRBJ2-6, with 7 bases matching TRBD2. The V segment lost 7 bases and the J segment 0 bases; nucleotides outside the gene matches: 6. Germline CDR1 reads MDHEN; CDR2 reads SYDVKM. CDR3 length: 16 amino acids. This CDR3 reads CASKRRDYSGANVLTF. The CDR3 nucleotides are TGTGCCAGCAAACGCCGGGACTACTCTGGGGCCAACGTCCTGACTTTC.

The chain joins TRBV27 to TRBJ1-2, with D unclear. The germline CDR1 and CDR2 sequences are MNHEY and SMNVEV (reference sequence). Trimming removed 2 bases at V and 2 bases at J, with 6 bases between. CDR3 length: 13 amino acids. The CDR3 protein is CASSLKENYGYTF. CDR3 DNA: TGTGCCAGCAGTTTAAAGGAAAACTATGGCTACACCTTC.

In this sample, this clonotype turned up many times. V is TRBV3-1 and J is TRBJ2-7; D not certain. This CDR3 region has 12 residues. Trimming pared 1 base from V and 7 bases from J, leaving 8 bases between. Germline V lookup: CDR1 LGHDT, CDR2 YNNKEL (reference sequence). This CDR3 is CASSQVPWEQYF. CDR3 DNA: TGTGCCAGCAGCCAAGTTCCCTGGGAGCAGTACTTC.

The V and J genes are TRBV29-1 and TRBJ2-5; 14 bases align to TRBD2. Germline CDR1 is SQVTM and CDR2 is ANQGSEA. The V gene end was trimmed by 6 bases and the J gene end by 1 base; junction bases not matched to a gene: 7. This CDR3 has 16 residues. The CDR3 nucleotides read TGCAGCGTGGACGGGACTAGCGGGGGCAGCCAAGAGACCCAGTACTTC. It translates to CSVDGTSGGSQETQYF. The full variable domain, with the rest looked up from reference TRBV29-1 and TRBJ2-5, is SAVISQKPSRDICQRGTSLTIQCQVDSQVTMMFWYRQQPGQSLTLIATANQGSEATYESGFVIDKFPISRPNLTFSTLTVSNMSPEDSSIYLCSVDGTSGGSQETQYFGPGTRLLVL.

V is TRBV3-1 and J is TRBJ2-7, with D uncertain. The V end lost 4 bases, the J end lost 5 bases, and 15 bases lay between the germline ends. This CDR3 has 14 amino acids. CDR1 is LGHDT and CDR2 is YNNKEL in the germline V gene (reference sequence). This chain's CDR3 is CASSLIPSAHEQYF. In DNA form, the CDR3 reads TGTGCCAGCAGCCTCATCCCCAGCGCTCACGAGCAGTACTTC.

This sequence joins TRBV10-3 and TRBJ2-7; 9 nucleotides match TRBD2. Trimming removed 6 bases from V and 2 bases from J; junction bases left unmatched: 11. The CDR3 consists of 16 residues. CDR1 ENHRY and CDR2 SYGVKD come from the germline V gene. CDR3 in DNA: TGTGCCATCAGGCAGGCAGCGGGGGGCCTTGCCTACGAGCAGTACTTC. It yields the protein CAIRQAAGGLAYEQYF.

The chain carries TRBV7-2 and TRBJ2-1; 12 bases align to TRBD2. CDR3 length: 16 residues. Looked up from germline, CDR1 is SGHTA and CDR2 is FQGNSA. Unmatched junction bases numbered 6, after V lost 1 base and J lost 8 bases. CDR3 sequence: CASSLGSSGGAYEQFF. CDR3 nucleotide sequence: TGTGCCAGCAGCTTAGGATCTAGCGGGGGGGCCTATGAGCAGTTCTTC.

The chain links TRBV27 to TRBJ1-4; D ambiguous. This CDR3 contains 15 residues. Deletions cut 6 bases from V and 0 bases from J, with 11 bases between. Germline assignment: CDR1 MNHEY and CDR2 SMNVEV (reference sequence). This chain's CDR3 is CASRQASATNEKLFF. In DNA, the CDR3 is TGTGCCAGCAGGCAGGCCTCAGCAACTAATGAAAAACTGTTTTTT.

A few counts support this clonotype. This CDR3 reads CASSRGEGGGTQYF. The CDR3 region has the DNA TGTGCCAGCAGCCGAGGGGAGGGAGGGGGAACCCAGTACTTC. The V gene is TRBV7-3, the J gene TRBJ2-7; D is possibly TRBD2 (7 bases). Between the trimmed V and J ends, which lost 5 bases and 10 bases, there was a span of 21 bases. CDR3 length: 14 residues. CDR1 is SGHTA and CDR2 is FQGTGA in the germline V gene.

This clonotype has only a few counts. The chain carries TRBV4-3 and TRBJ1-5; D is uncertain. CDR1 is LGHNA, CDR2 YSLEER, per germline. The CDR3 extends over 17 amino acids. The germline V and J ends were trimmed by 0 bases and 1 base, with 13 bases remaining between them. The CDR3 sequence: CASSQELVGRSNQPQHF. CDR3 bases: TGCGCCAGCAGCCAAGAACTAGTGGGGAGAAGCAATCAGCCCCAGCATTTT.

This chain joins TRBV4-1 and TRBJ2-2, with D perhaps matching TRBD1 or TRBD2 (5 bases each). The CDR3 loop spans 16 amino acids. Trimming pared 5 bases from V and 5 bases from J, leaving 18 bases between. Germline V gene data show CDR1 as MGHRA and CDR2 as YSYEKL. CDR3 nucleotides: TGCGCCAGCAGCTTCCGGGACCCCCCTGAGACCGGGGAGCTGTTTTTT. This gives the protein CASSFRDPPETGELFF.